These 28 T cell receptor beta chains originate from one sample sequenced in a study of shared clonotypes between healthy human individuals. Sequencing used immunoSEQ multiplex PCR; TCRdb keeps in-frame clones, though not all of them. The repertoire consists of 150,000 to 200,000 clones, with approximately 95% occurring once and the leading ten covering 0.067%. The sequenced material came from naive CD4+ T cells sorted from blood. The subset here: CD45RA+ positively selected. Source of these receptors: a woman younger than 45 in good health.

V is TRBV14 and J is TRBJ2-2; tentatively, D is TRBD1 (5 bases). V shed 4 bases and J shed 1 base, with 10 bases lying between them. CDR1 is SGHDN and CDR2 is FVKESK in the germline V gene. This CDR3 contains 15 residues. Here the CDR3 reads CASSRQRMNTGELFF. The CDR3 DNA reads as TGTGCCAGCAGCCGACAGAGAATGAACACCGGGGAGCTGTTTTTT.

The chain uses TRBV6-6 and TRBJ1-1, with no clear D. The V gene lost 4 bases and the J gene lost 11 bases, with 11 bases spanning the gap. This CDR3 has 11 residues. Germline V gene lookup returns CDR1 MNHNY and CDR2 SVGAGI (reference sequence). The CDR3 loop is CASSFGLWAFF. The CDR3 nucleotides read TGTGCCAGCAGTTTCGGTTTATGGGCTTTCTTT.

The chain links TRBV28 to TRBJ1-5; D gene unclear. Germline V lookup: CDR1 MDHEN, CDR2 SYDVKM. Deletions cut 1 base from V and 9 bases from J, with 7 bases between. There are 12 residues in the CDR3. The CDR3 region has the DNA TGTGCCAGCAGTTTATTGAGAAGGCCCCAGCATTTT. Translated, it gives CASSLLRRPQHF.

This rearrangement joins TRBV28 to TRBJ2-7; TRBD2 aligns across 7 bases. The J segment lost 4 bases and the V segment lost 6 bases, leaving 18 bases of the junction unmatched. The CDR3 consists of 17 residues. Germline V CDR1 and CDR2: MDHEN, SYDVKM. Here the CDR3 reads CASSTTSGGGYLYEQYF. The DNA for the CDR3 is TGTGCCAGCAGCACTACCTCTGGGGGAGGGTATCTTTACGAGCAGTACTTC.

The V gene is TRBV19, the J gene TRBJ1-1; tentatively, D is TRBD1 (5 bases). The germline V gene has CDR1 LNHDA and CDR2 SQIVND (reference sequence). The length of the CDR3 is 15 residues. The V end was cut by 4 bases, the J end by 1 base, with 13 bases between. The CDR3 DNA sequence: TGTGCCAGTAGTAACTACAGGCTGGGGAACACTGAAGCTTTCTTT. The encoded protein is CASSNYRLGNTEAFF.

The chain carries TRBV5-1 and TRBJ2-7; 8 bases are shared with TRBD1. The V gene's germline CDR1 is SGHRS and CDR2 YFSETQ. The trim removed 3 bases at V and 5 bases at J, leaving 7 bases unmatched. This CDR3 is built from 14 residues. The CDR3 nucleotides read TGCGCCAGCAGCTGGGGACAGGCCCGGGACGAGCAGTACTTC. Translating it yields CASSWGQARDEQYF.

This chain uses TRBV15 with TRBJ2-2, with D perhaps matching TRBD1 (5 bases). Between the trimmed V and J ends, which lost 0 bases and 7 bases, there was a span of 12 bases. The CDR3 is 15 residues long. CDR1 and CDR2 (germline): LNHNV, YYDKDF (reference sequence). The CDR3 DNA reads TGTGCCACCAGCAGAGATGGGGCGGCCCTCGGGGAGCTGTTTTTT. Translated: CATSRDGAALGELFF. The full variable domain, in which reference TRBV15 and TRBJ2-2 provide the parts outside the CDR3, is DAMVIQNPRYQVTQFGKPVTLSCSQTLNHNVMYWYQQKSSQAPKLLFHYYDKDFNNEADTPDNFQSRRPNTSFCFLDIRSPGLGDTAMYLCATSRDGAALGELFFGEGSRLTVL.

This clone showed up just once. The chain carries TRBV10-3 and TRBJ2-5, with D tentatively TRBD1 (6 bases). The V gene lost 3 bases and the J gene lost 0 bases, with 11 bases spanning the gap. CDR3 length: 15 amino acids. Germline V gene data show CDR1 as ENHRY and CDR2 as SYGVKD. The CDR3 loop reads CAISDTGQHQETQYF. Written as DNA, the CDR3 is TGTGCCATCAGTGACACTGGACAGCACCAAGAGACCCAGTACTTC.

V gene TRBV18 combines with J gene TRBJ2-7, with D possibly TRBD1 on 5 matching bases. The CDR3 consists of 14 residues. Per germline, CDR1 KGHSH and CDR2 LQKENI. The V and J ends lost 2 bases and 5 bases respectively, with 13 bases between them. DNA for the CDR3: TGTGCCAGCTCACCAAGCGACAGTCCTAACGAGCAGTACTTC. This gives the protein CASSPSDSPNEQYF.

This clone showed up just a few times. The V gene is TRBV7-9, the J gene TRBJ1-4; unclear D gene. Trimming removed 3 bases from V and 8 bases from J, with 10 bases in between. The CDR3 has 13 amino acids. Germline CDR1 and CDR2: SEHNR and FQNEAQ (reference sequence). This CDR3 is CASSFGMLEKLFF. In nucleotides, the CDR3 is TGTGCCAGCAGCTTTGGGATGTTAGAAAAACTGTTTTTT.

The V call is TRBV5-1, the J call TRBJ2-5; 7 nucleotides line up with TRBD1. Germline V gene data show CDR1 as SGHRS and CDR2 as YFSETQ. The J segment lost 6 bases and the V segment lost 4 bases, leaving 9 bases of the junction unmatched. CDR3 length: 14 residues. CDR3 loop: CASSPAGGRKTQYF. In DNA form, the CDR3 reads TGCGCCAGCAGCCCTGCAGGGGGAAGGAAGACCCAGTACTTC.

The chain combines TRBV29-1 with TRBJ1-1, with TRBD1 as a possible D gene (5 bases). The V end was cut by 6 bases, the J end by 2 bases, with 13 bases between. Germline V lookup: CDR1 SQVTM, CDR2 ANQGSEA. CDR3 length: 13 residues. CDR3 protein: CSVEGSGNTEAFF. The CDR3 DNA sequence: TGCAGCGTAGAGGGGTCTGGAAACACTGAAGCTTTCTTT. The full variable domain, completed using reference TRBV29-1 and TRBJ1-1, is SAVISQKPSRDICQRGTSLTIQCQVDSQVTMMFWYRQQPGQSLTLIATANQGSEATYESGFVIDKFPISRPNLTFSTLTVSNMSPEDSSIYLCSVEGSGNTEAFFGQGTRLTVV.

This chain links TRBV18 with TRBJ1-4, with 9 positions matching TRBD1. After removal of 2 bases from V and 4 bases from J, the junction contained 2 bases not matched to a gene. Germline CDR1 KGHSH, CDR2 LQKENI. The CDR3 spans 15 residues. Here the CDR3 reads CASSPGTGSNEKLFF. In nucleotides, the CDR3 is TGTGCCAGCTCACCAGGGACAGGGAGTAATGAAAAACTGTTTTTT.

This chain connects TRBV6-5 to TRBJ2-7; D ambiguous. This CDR3 has 14 amino acids. Germline V lookup: CDR1 MNHEY, CDR2 SVGAGI. V lost 4 bases and J 6 bases, leaving 16 bases between the germline ends. CDR3 bases: TGTGCCAGCAGTTCCGCCACGGATGGTATCGAGCAGTACTTC. This codes for CASSSATDGIEQYF.

The chain has TRBV18 and TRBJ1-1; D is possibly TRBD1 (6 bases). V shed 1 base and J shed 2 bases, with 14 bases lying between them. Germline V CDR1 and CDR2: KGHSH, LQKENI. The CDR3 has 16 residues. The CDR3 DNA is TGTGCCAGCTCACCACGGTTCGGGACACCAAACACTGAAGCTTTCTTT. Translation gives CASSPRFGTPNTEAFF. Full variable domain (rest looked up from reference TRBV18 and TRBJ1-1): NAGVMQNPRHLVRRRGQEARLRCSPMKGHSHVYWYRQLPEEGLKFMVYLQKENIIDESGMPKERFSAEFPKEGPSILRIQQVVRGDSAAYFCASSPRFGTPNTEAFFGQGTRLTVV.

The chain recombines TRBV7-6 with TRBJ1-2; tentatively, D is TRBD1 (5 bases). The germline gives CDR1 SGHVS, CDR2 FNYEAQ. Trimming took 5 bases from V and 3 from J, leaving 10 bases between them. The CDR3 has 13 amino acids. The CDR3: CASSPGRDYGYTF. The DNA for the CDR3 is TGTGCCAGCAGCCCGGGACGGGACTATGGCTACACCTTC.

Only one count was recorded for this clone. The J gene is TRBJ2-7, the V gene TRBV7-3; 8 nucleotides agree with TRBD2. The CDR3 consists of 14 residues. The V segment lost 1 base and the J segment 6 bases; nucleotides outside the gene matches: 5. The germline V gene has CDR1 SGHTA and CDR2 FQGTGA. The CDR3 protein is CASSLKAGAREQYF. CDR3 DNA: TGTGCCAGCAGCTTAAAAGCGGGAGCCCGCGAGCAGTACTTC.

J is TRBJ2-5 and V is TRBV28, with D perhaps matching TRBD2 (6 bases). The J call may be wrong; the DNA end is better matched by TRBJ2-7. This CDR3 is 16 amino acids long. Per the germline V gene, CDR1 is MDHEN and CDR2 is SYDVKM. CDR3: CASTLSSLGLHYEQYF. DNA of the CDR3: TGTGCCAGCACCCTTTCCTCCCTGGGACTCCACTACGAGCAGTACTTC.

V usage is TRBV4-1 and J usage is TRBJ1-2; weak D call: TRBD1 (5 bases). Trimming pared 4 bases from V and 1 base from J, leaving 22 bases between. Germline V gene lookup returns CDR1 MGHRA and CDR2 YSYEKL. The CDR3 sequence is 18 residues long. The CDR3 DNA sequence: TGCGCCAGCAGCCCTTGGAGGAAGGGGAGGCGAAATAACTATGGCTACACCTTC. This gives the protein CASSPWRKGRRNNYGYTF.

J is TRBJ1-3 and V is TRBV5-1, with unresolved D. The germline gives CDR1 SGHRS, CDR2 YFSETQ. The CDR3 is 14 amino acids. V was clipped by 0 bases and J by 0 bases, with 4 bases between them. Here the CDR3 DNA reads TGCGCCAGCAGCTTGGGGGACTCTGGAAACACCATATATTTT. This gives the protein CASSLGDSGNTIYF.

The chain uses TRBV18 and TRBJ2-7; 16 nucleotides align to TRBD2. Germline V gives CDR1 KGHSH, CDR2 LQKENI. The V segment lost 3 bases and the J segment 0 bases; nucleotides outside the gene matches: 5. The length of the CDR3 is 18 residues. Here the CDR3 DNA reads TGTGCCAGCTCACCGCCGGGACTAGCGGGGGGGCTCTCCTACGAGCAGTACTTC. Translating it yields CASSPPGLAGGLSYEQYF.

The sample holds one count of this clone. Other DNA sequences in the same sample also yield this CDR3. V is TRBV5-1 and J is TRBJ2-5, with D hard to call. The DNA end lines up better with TRBJ2-7; the J call may be wrong. The germline gives CDR1 SGHRS, CDR2 YFSETQ. There are 14 residues in the CDR3. This CDR3 reads CASSLEAGTYEQYF. CDR3 nucleotides: TGCGCCAGCAGCTTGGAAGCTGGGACCTACGAGCAGTACTTC.

This rearrangement joins TRBV5-4 to TRBJ2-7; D unclear. V lost 2 bases, J lost 0 bases, and 12 bases lay in between. The V gene's germline CDR1 is SGHNT and CDR2 YYREEE (reference sequence). This CDR3 is 15 amino acids long. CDR3 region: CASSLKVDPSYEQYF. The CDR3 nucleotides read TGTGCCAGCAGCTTAAAGGTAGATCCCTCCTACGAGCAGTACTTC.

The chain joins TRBV4-2 to TRBJ1-3, with D perhaps TRBD1 (5 bases). CDR1 and CDR2 (germline): LGHNA, YNFKEQ. V was trimmed by 5 bases and J by 0 bases, leaving 14 bases between them. This CDR3 region has 16 residues. The CDR3 loop reads CASSSRGVSSGNTIYF. CDR3 DNA sequence: TGTGCCAGCAGCAGCAGAGGGGTTTCCTCTGGAAACACCATATATTTT.

This chain connects TRBV6-6 to TRBJ1-2; 8 nucleotides agree with TRBD1. J lost 7 bases, V lost 5 bases, and 0 bases had no gene match. Germline V gene lookup returns CDR1 MNHNY and CDR2 SVGAGI (reference sequence). CDR3 length: 11 amino acids. The CDR3 DNA sequence: TGTGCCAGCAGTCAGGGGGCTGGCTACACCTTC. It encodes CASSQGAGYTF.

The gene calls are TRBV27 and TRBJ1-1; no firm D call. There are 14 residues in the CDR3. CDR1 is MNHEY and CDR2 is SMNVEV in the germline V gene (reference sequence). With 5 bases removed from V and 1 base from J, the gap between germline ends came to 11 bases. Written as DNA, the CDR3 is TGTGCCAGCAGTACCCGGGCTCCGAACACTGAAGCTTTCTTT. Its translation is CASSTRAPNTEAFF.

Of note for this clone: Other DNA sequences in the sample encode the same CDR3. This chain joins TRBV6-6 and TRBJ1-5; no definite D call. The CDR3 is 12 residues long. Trimming removed 9 bases at V and 4 bases at J, with 10 bases between. CDR1 and CDR2 from the germline V gene are MNHNY and SVGAGI (reference sequence). CDR3 nucleotides: TGTGCCAGTTCCCTAGGGAATCAGCCCCAGCATTTT. Translated, it gives CASSLGNQPQHF.

This clone was detected only a few times. The V gene is TRBV4-1, the J gene TRBJ2-7; no reliable D call. Trimming left V 2 bases short and J 1 base short, with 15 bases between. Germline V lookup: CDR1 MGHRA, CDR2 YSYEKL. The CDR3 spans 16 residues. The CDR3 bases are TGCGCCAGCAGCCAAAGATTGAGGTCGGATTCCTACGAGCAGTACTTC. It yields the protein CASSQRLRSDSYEQYF.